A single sample is the source of the 30 T cell receptor beta chains below, sequenced in a study of T cells after yellow fever vaccination. TCRdb independently ran MiXCR on the 5' RACE reads; one entry per CDR3 protein. The sample gives around 65,000 distinct CDR3 sequences, approximately 6.2% of which show up once; 2.2% is in the top ten. The sample was CD4+ T cells sorted from PBMCs, taken around 16 days after the first yellow fever vaccination. The receptors shown here come from a man aged 18-30 years who received the YFV17D yellow fever vaccine.

This clonotype was seen many times. This chain's CDR3 is CASSLRDVGGSTDTQYF. As DNA, the CDR3 is TGTGCCAGCAGCTTAAGGGATGTGGGGGGCAGCACAGATACGCAGTATTTT. The chain joins TRBV7-2 to TRBJ2-3; D possibly matches TRBD1 or TRBD2 (6 bases each). The CDR3 covers 17 residues. V was clipped by 2 bases and J by 0 bases, with 15 bases between them. Germline values: CDR1 SGHTA, CDR2 FQGNSA.

This clonotype was counted ten times or more. The rearrangement links TRBV5-1 to TRBJ2-1; 11 bases are shared with TRBD2. Trimming at V came to 4 bases and at J to 7 bases, leaving 4 bases not matched to a gene. The CDR3 contains 14 residues. Germline V gene data show CDR1 as SGHRS and CDR2 as YFSETQ. The CDR3 region has the DNA TGCGCCAGCAGCGGCGGGACTAGCGGTAATGAGCAGTTCTTC. Translating it yields CASSGGTSGNEQFF.

This clonotype was seen ten or more times. CDR3 in DNA: TGTGCCAGCTCACGTGGGACAGGGGATGAGACCCAGTACTTC. Its translation: CASSRGTGDETQYF. J is TRBJ2-5 and V is TRBV18; 10 positions match TRBD1. Unmatched junction bases numbered 4, after V lost 4 bases and J lost 5 bases. There are 14 residues in the CDR3. CDR1 is KGHSH, CDR2 LQKENI, per germline.

This clonotype was seen repeatedly, ten times or more. The chain uses TRBV12-3 or TRBV12-4 and TRBJ2-5, with D unclear. The CDR3 has 13 amino acids. V lost 7 bases and J 8 bases, leaving 17 bases between the germline ends. In nucleotides, the CDR3 is TGTGCCAGCACCTCTAGGTTCAGCCAAACCCAGTACTTC. The encoded protein is CASTSRFSQTQYF.

This clonotype has a count of ten or more. The rearrangement uses TRBV7-2 and TRBJ2-7, with no clear D. The CDR3 covers 13 residues. With 1 base removed from V and 2 bases from J, the gap between germline ends came to 6 bases. Germline CDR1 and CDR2: SGHTA and FQGNSA. The CDR3: CASSLDGTYEQYF. The CDR3 coding sequence is TGTGCCAGCAGCTTAGATGGGACCTACGAGCAGTACTTC.

This clonotype was seen many times. The rearrangement links TRBV7-2 to TRBJ1-6; D remains unclear. Germline CDR1 and CDR2: SGHTA and FQGNSA. The V and J ends lost 4 bases and 2 bases respectively, with 0 bases between them. The CDR3 totals 12 residues. CDR3 nucleotides: TGTGCCAGCAGCTCCTATAATTCACCCCTCCACTTT. It specifies CASSSYNSPLHF.

In its sample, this clonotype was seen many times. The V call is TRBV6-5, the J call TRBJ2-7, with 12 nucleotides matching TRBD2. CDR3 size: 15 residues. The trim removed 5 bases at V and 5 bases at J, leaving 7 bases unmatched. The germline CDR1 and CDR2 sequences are MNHEY and SVGAGI. The CDR3 loop reads CASSSLAGGIHEQYF. In DNA, the CDR3 is TGTGCCAGCAGTAGTCTAGCGGGGGGGATCCACGAGCAGTACTTC.

This clonotype was counted ten times or more. V is TRBV21-1 and J is TRBJ2-7; the table names TRBD1, a call not compared with the DNA. TRBV21-1 is classified as a pseudogene. This CDR3 is built from 15 residues. CDR3 protein: CASSPSGGPLYEQYV. CDR3 coding DNA: TGTGCCAGCAGCCCAAGCGGGGGGCCTCTATACGAGCAGTACGTC.

This clonotype was detected many times. The rearrangement links TRBV6-6 to TRBJ1-1; a weak D match, TRBD1 (5 bases). The CDR3 covers 15 residues. The germline V gene has CDR1 MNHNY and CDR2 SVGAGI (reference sequence). V dropped 6 bases and J dropped 1 base, with 15 bases sitting between them. CDR3 DNA: TGTGCCAGCAGCTACAGCGGGGACGGGAACACTGAAGCTTTCTTT. Encoded protein: CASSYSGDGNTEAFF.

This clonotype has at least ten counts. The rearrangement joins TRBV7-8 to TRBJ1-3; no clear D gene. V lost 1 base to trimming and J lost 4 bases, with 17 bases between them. CDR1 and CDR2 from the germline V gene are SGHVS and FQNEAQ. The length of the CDR3 is 17 residues. The CDR3 DNA follows: TGTGCCAGCAGCTTAGGCAACTACCGGGTTAAAGGAAACACCATATATTTT. Its translation: CASSLGNYRVKGNTIYF. Drawing the rest from reference TRBV7-8 and TRBJ1-3, the complete variable domain is GAGVSQSPRYKVAKRGQDVALRCDPISGHVSLFWYQQALGQGPEFLTYFQNEAQLDKSGLPSDRFFAERPEGSVSTLKIQRTQQEDSAVYLCASSLGNYRVKGNTIYFGEGSWLTVV.

This clonotype was recorded at least ten times. V gene TRBV19 combines with J gene TRBJ2-5; TRBD2 agrees at 8 bases. In germline, CDR1 is LNHDA, CDR2 SQIVND (reference sequence). The CDR3 covers 14 residues. V lost 6 bases to trimming and J lost 4 bases; unmatched junction nucleotides: 7. Here the CDR3 DNA reads TGTGCCAGTAGCCCGCGGGGGGAAGTAGAGACCCAGTACTTC. Protein: CASSPRGEVETQYF.

This clonotype has ten or more counts. This chain uses TRBV3-1 with TRBJ1-1; D perhaps matches TRBD1 (5 bases). This CDR3 contains 14 residues. The V and J ends lost 2 bases and 10 bases respectively, with 17 bases between them. Germline-derived CDR1 and CDR2 are LGHDT and YNNKEL (reference sequence). The chain's CDR3 is CASSQSQRGVLAFF. The CDR3 nucleotides read TGTGCCAGCAGCCAAAGCCAACGGGGGGTTCTAGCTTTCTTT.

At least ten counts were recorded for this clonotype. The CDR3: CASSPDRDIQYF. CDR3 DNA: TGTGCCAGCAGCCCGGACAGGGACATTCAGTACTTC. The chain has TRBV7-2 and TRBJ2-4; 8 bases fit TRBD1. CDR3 size: 12 residues. Germline V gene lookup returns CDR1 SGHTA and CDR2 FQGNSA. Trimming at V came to 5 bases and at J to 8 bases, leaving 2 bases not matched to a gene.

Notes on this clonotype: A much larger clone lies a single base off, so this may be a read error. V is TRBV6-5 and J is TRBJ2-3, with 10 bases aligning to TRBD2. From germline, CDR1 is MNHEY and CDR2 SVGAGI. This CDR3 is built from 14 residues. The DNA for the CDR3 is TGTGCCAGCAGTTTCAGCGGGGGGGGAGATCCGCAGTATTTT. The encoded protein is CASSFSGGGDPQYF.

This clonotype turned up a few times. V gene TRBV6-5 combines with J gene TRBJ2-1; D is ambiguous. This CDR3 region has 13 residues. Deletions cut 5 bases from V and 2 bases from J, with 7 bases between. CDR1 is MNHEY and CDR2 is SVGAGI in the germline V gene. CDR3 sequence reads: CASSLRPYNEQFF. In nucleotides, the CDR3 is TGTGCCAGCAGTCTCAGGCCCTACAATGAGCAGTTCTTC.

This clonotype was counted ten times or more. The chain couples TRBV30 to TRBJ2-5; 7 bases match TRBD1. Germline loops: CDR1 GTSNPN, CDR2 SVGIG (reference sequence). The CDR3 extends over 14 amino acids. V gave up 5 bases and J gave up 2 bases; unmatched junction bases: 8. The CDR3 nucleotides are TGTGCCTGGGCACAGGGGTTCGGGCAAGAGACCCAGTACTTC. Its translation is CAWAQGFGQETQYF.

This clonotype was counted ten times or more. V usage is TRBV6-1 and J usage is TRBJ1-1, with D possibly TRBD1 on 5 matching bases. The ends were cut back, 2 bases at V and 1 base at J, with 8 bases in the middle. CDR3 size: 14 residues. Germline CDR1 and CDR2: MNHNS and SASEGT. CDR3 coding DNA: TGTGCCAGCAGTGAACCAGGGAAGAACACTGAAGCTTTCTTT. Protein: CASSEPGKNTEAFF.

This clonotype came up a few times. CDR3 coding DNA: TGTGCTAGTGGTGCCTCAGGGAGTACCTATGGCTACACCTTC. Its protein is CASGASGSTYGYTF. The chain recombines TRBV12-5 with TRBJ1-2, with D perhaps matching TRBD1 (5 bases). This CDR3 has 14 amino acids. The germline V gene encodes CDR1 LGHNT and CDR2 FRNRAP. V lost 5 bases, J lost 4 bases, and 14 bases lay in between.

This clonotype appeared many times. The chain is built from TRBV18 and TRBJ2-2, with a weak D call TRBD2 (5 bases). V was cut by 1 base and J by 2 bases, with 11 bases left in between. CDR1 is KGHSH and CDR2 is LQKENI in the germline V gene. The length of the CDR3 is 16 residues. DNA for the CDR3: TGTGCCAGCTCACCACGGGCAGCGGCTAACACCGGGGAGCTGTTTTTT. The encoded protein is CASSPRAAANTGELFF.

This clonotype was observed at least ten times. The chain carries TRBV5-1 and TRBJ1-1, with D unresolved. This CDR3 is 14 amino acids long. Per germline, CDR1 SGHRS and CDR2 YFSETQ. V lost 0 bases and J lost 1, with 7 bases in between. In DNA, the CDR3 is TGCGCCAGCAGCTTGGGAGGGAGGAACACTGAAGCTTTCTTT. Its translation is CASSLGGRNTEAFF.

This clonotype occurred many times. J is TRBJ1-6 and V is TRBV28; TRBD1 matches 7 bases. Germline lookup yields CDR1 MDHEN and CDR2 SYDVKM. Germline trimming cut 4 bases from V and 4 bases from J; bases unmatched to any gene: 10. CDR3 length: 17 residues. The CDR3 DNA follows: TGTGCCAGCAGTTCCCAAGGGACAGCGTTTTATAATTCACCCCTCCACTTT. This encodes CASSSQGTAFYNSPLHF. Filled out from reference TRBV28 and TRBJ1-6, the complete variable domain reads DVKVTQSSRYLVKRTGEKVFLECVQDMDHENMFWYRQDPGLGLRLIYFSYDVKMKEKGDIPEGYSVSREKKERFSLILESASTNQTSMYLCASSSQGTAFYNSPLHFGNGTRLTVT.

There are many counts of this clonotype. V gene TRBV9 combines with J gene TRBJ2-5; D may be TRBD1 (6 bases). Germline values: CDR1 SGDLS, CDR2 YYNGEE. The V and J ends lost 0 bases and 5 bases respectively, with 17 bases between them. The CDR3 spans 16 residues. The CDR3, as DNA: TGTGCCAGCAGCGTAGGGGGACACGCAAAAGGGGAGACCCAGTACTTC. Translating it yields CASSVGGHAKGETQYF. The variable domain in full, completed from reference TRBV9 and TRBJ2-5, reads DSGVTQTPKHLITATGQRVTLRCSPRSGDLSVYWYQQSLDQGLQFLIQYYNGEERAKGNILERFSAQQFPDLHSELNLSSLELGDSALYFCASSVGGHAKGETQYFGPGTRLLVL.

This clonotype showed up many times. The chain links TRBV6-5 to TRBJ1-6; unclear D gene. Germline CDR1 reads MNHEY; CDR2 reads SVGAGI. The V gene lost 0 bases and the J gene lost 1 base, with 10 bases spanning the gap. CDR3 size: 17 residues. The CDR3 sequence is CASSYSIPNSYNSPLHF. The CDR3 nucleotides are TGTGCCAGCAGTTACTCGATACCGAATTCCTATAATTCACCCCTCCACTTT.

This clonotype was seen at least ten times. The rearrangement uses TRBV6-5 and TRBJ2-1; D is perhaps TRBD2 (6 bases). The CDR3 covers 16 residues. CDR1 is MNHEY, CDR2 SVGAGI, per germline. Trimming left V 0 bases short and J 10 bases short, with 19 bases between. CDR3: CASSYSLSAGPTEQFF. DNA of the CDR3: TGTGCCAGCAGTTACTCCTTGTCGGCGGGGCCCACCGAGCAGTTCTTC.

In its sample, this clonotype was seen many times. The chain recombines TRBV12-3 or TRBV12-4 with TRBJ1-1, with D uncertain. The CDR3 extends over 14 amino acids. V was cut by 7 bases and J by 7 bases, with 19 bases left in between. DNA for the CDR3: TGTGCCAGCACCTTGGGTGCGGTGTCAGTTGAAGCTTTCTTT. This encodes CASTLGAVSVEAFF.

This clonotype occurred many times. The chain joins TRBV12-3 or TRBV12-4 to TRBJ1-1; TRBD1 matches 10 bases. This CDR3 is built from 13 residues. With 7 bases clipped from V and 5 bases from J, the junction kept 4 bases outside the gene matches. CDR3 DNA sequence: TGTGCCAGCAACCCGGGACAGGGGACTGAAGCTTTCTTT. As protein: CASNPGQGTEAFF.

This clonotype has at least ten counts. The chain carries TRBV12-3 or TRBV12-4 and TRBJ2-1, with a tentative D call TRBD2 (5 bases). With 6 bases removed from V and 10 bases from J, the gap between germline ends came to 13 bases. The CDR3 has 12 amino acids. CDR3 residues: CASSINGGEQFF. Here the CDR3 DNA reads TGTGCCAGCAGCATCAACGGCGGGGAGCAGTTCTTC.

The sample holds many counts of this clonotype. The chain recombines TRBV20-1 with TRBJ2-1; TRBD1 might be the D (6 bases). The V gene's germline CDR1 is DFQATT and CDR2 SNEGSKA (reference sequence). Deletions cut 3 bases from V and 6 bases from J, with 12 bases between. This CDR3 is 13 amino acids long. The CDR3 loop reads CSASALRGNEQFF. CDR3 nucleotide sequence: TGCAGTGCTAGTGCACTCAGGGGCAATGAGCAGTTCTTC.

Ten or more counts support this clonotype. This chain uses TRBV20-1 with TRBJ1-6; 7 bases fit TRBD1. With 0 bases clipped from V and 9 bases from J, the junction kept 2 bases outside the gene matches. Germline-derived CDR1 and CDR2 are DFQATT and SNEGSKA (reference sequence). The CDR3 covers 13 residues. CDR3: CSARDRGISPLHF. The CDR3 DNA reads as TGCAGTGCTAGAGACAGGGGGATTTCACCCCTCCACTTT.

The table lists this clonotype with many counts. The chain links TRBV7-2 to TRBJ2-7; D possibly corresponds to TRBD2 (6 bases). The germline gives CDR1 SGHTA, CDR2 FQGNSA. The CDR3 extends over 14 amino acids. V was cut by 7 bases and J by 7 bases, with 20 bases left in between. CDR3 in amino acids: CASTTQPEAGEQYF. Here the CDR3 DNA reads TGTGCCAGCACCACCCAACCCGAGGCGGGGGAGCAGTACTTC.